These T cell receptor beta chains were read from a single sample in a study of T-cell reconstitution after alpha-beta-depleted transplantation in children. TCRdb ran MiXCR on the PCR reads and lists one entry per CDR3 protein. The repertoire has roughly 240,000 distinct CDR3 sequences, roughly 8% of them found once; the top ten carry less than 8%. This material consisted of PBMCs, mostly from graft donor cells, taken 180 days after TCRalphabeta/CD19-depleted stem cell transplant. These receptors were obtained from a male patient between 5 and 17 years old who had a stem cell transplant for acute lymphoblastic leukemia, so the T cells may come from the graft donor. The CDR3 runs from the conserved cysteine through the conserved F or W. A D gene is named only where the DNA matches it firmly. Rows give clone size only sometimes, using once, few, many, or a class for an expanded clone.

>TRBJ1-2|many|16|TRBV12-5|TRBD1
CASGLVSGQGNYGYTF
TGTGCTAGTGGTTTGGTATCAGGACAGGGGAACTATGGCTACACCTTC
>TRBJ2-1|NA|17|TRBV19|TRBD2
CASISGGAGSSYNEQFF
TGTGCCAGTATCAGCGGGGGGGCGGGAAGCTCCTACAATGAGCAGTTCTTC
>TRBJ2-1|many|16|TRBV4-1|NA
CASSYKPGTLGGEQFF
TGCGCCAGCAGCTATAAACCAGGGACGCTCGGGGGTGAGCAGTTCTTC
>TRBJ2-7|many|14|TRBV14|NA
CASSQEWGPYEQYF
TGTGCCAGCAGCCAAGAGTGGGGACCGTACGAGCAGTACTTC
>TRBJ2-7|few|13|TRBV2|NA
CASSEAEVYEQYF
TGTGCCAGCAGTGAAGCGGAAGTCTACGAGCAGTACTTC
>TRBJ2-1|NA|16|TRBV10-2|TRBD1
CASSGYSGTGVPEQFF
TGCGCCAGCAGTGGATATTCCGGGACAGGGGTCCCGGAGCAGTTCTTC
>TRBJ2-5|NA|15|TRBV7-9|TRBD2
CASSLGTSFRETQYF
TGTGCCAGCAGCTTAGGGACTAGCTTTCGGGAGACCCAGTACTTC
>TRBJ1-5|NA|15|TRBV12-3/TRBV12-4|NA
CASSPFFGSNQPQHF
TGTGCCAGCAGTCCTTTCTTTGGTAGCAATCAGCCCCAGCATTTT
>TRBJ2-7|many|14|TRBV5-5|NA
CASSLVGRTYEQYF
TGTGCCAGCAGCTTGGTGGGTCGCACCTACGAGCAGTACTTC
>TRBJ1-4|NA|15|TRBV10-3|TRBD1
CAISVDDRANEKLFF
TGTGCCATCAGTGTGGACGACAGGGCGAACGAAAAACTGTTTTTT
>TRBJ1-2|many|16|TRBV12-5|TRBD1
CASGLVLKGQNYGYTF
TGTGCTAGTGGTTTGGTACTAAAGGGACAGAACTATGGCTACACCTTC
>TRBJ2-5|few|15|TRBV18|NA
CASSLRGLAEETQYF
TGTGCCAGCTCACTTCGGGGGTTGGCCGAAGAGACCCAGTACTTC
>TRBJ2-7|many|13|TRBV28|TRBD2
CASSLSPRGGRYF
TGTGCCAGCAGTTTATCCCCTCGGGGGGGTAGGTACTTC
>TRBJ2-1|many|18|TRBV7-6|TRBD2
CASSLELAGGHSYNEQFF
TGTGCCAGCAGCTTAGAACTAGCGGGAGGGCACTCCTACAATGAGCAGTTCTTC
>TRBJ1-1|many|12|TRBV12-3/TRBV12-4|NA
CASRIQGTEAFF
TGTGCCAGCAGAATCCAGGGCACTGAAGCTTTCTTT
>TRBJ1-2|many|19|TRBV14|NA
CASSQEARDKGGSDYGYTF
TGTGCCAGCAGCCAAGAAGCTAGGGACAAAGGGGGAAGTGACTATGGCTACACCTTC
>TRBJ2-5|many|16|TRBV9|TRBD2
CASSSPRTSVQETQYF
TGTGCCAGCAGCTCCCCCCGGACTAGCGTTCAAGAGACCCAGTACTTC
>TRBJ2-2|many|11|TRBV2|NA
CASSDWGELFF
TGTGCCAGCAGTGACTGGGGCGAGCTGTTTTTT
>TRBJ1-1|many|14|TRBV11-1|TRBD1
CASSLVRGHTEAFF
TGTGCCAGCAGCCTCGTCAGGGGGCACACTGAAGCTTTCTTT
>TRBJ1-6|many|16|TRBV6-5|TRBD1
CASSYQATGAGSPLHF
TGTGCCAGCAGTTACCAGGCTACAGGGGCGGGTTCACCCCTCCACTTT
>TRBJ2-7|NA|20|TRBV11-2|NA
CASSLPSGTGVLAGLYEQYF
TGTGCCAGCAGCTTACCATCCGGGACAGGGGTTCTAGCGGGACTCTACGAGCAGTACTTC
>TRBJ1-5|many|17|TRBV7-8|NA
CASSDKGWSLSNQPQHF
TGTGCCAGCAGCGACAAAGGCTGGAGCCTTAGCAATCAGCCCCAGCATTTT
>TRBJ2-5|many|17|TRBV3-1|NA
CASSQVGGASAQETQYF
TGTGCCAGCAGCCAAGTTGGGGGCGCAAGTGCCCAAGAGACCCAGTACTTC
>TRBJ2-7|many|12|TRBV5-1|TRBD1
CASSSQGLEQYF
TGCGCCAGCAGCTCACAGGGGCTCGAGCAGTACTTC
>TRBJ1-3|many|16|TRBV25-1|NA
CASSELGRGTGNTIYF
TGTGCCAGCAGTGAATTGGGACGGGGCACTGGAAACACCATATATTTT
>TRBJ2-7|many|12|TRBV25-1|NA
CASKESSYEQYF
TGTGCCAGCAAGGAGTCTAGCTACGAGCAGTACTTC
>TRBJ2-1|many|16|TRBV28|TRBD2
CASSLGGLAGENEQFF
TGTGCCAGCAGTTTGGGGGGGCTAGCGGGAGAAAATGAGCAGTTCTTC
>TRBJ2-1|many|14|TRBV2|NA
CASRVQGIMDEQFF
TGTGCCAGCAGAGTACAGGGAATTATGGATGAGCAGTTCTTC
>TRBJ2-2|many|12|TRBV7-2|NA
CASTDTSGELFF
TGTGCCAGCACCGACACCTCCGGGGAGCTGTTTTTT
>TRBJ2-2|many|17|TRBV13|TRBD2
CASSLAGLAPSRRELFF
TGTGCCAGCAGCTTAGCGGGACTAGCGCCTTCTCGGCGGGAGCTGTTTTTT
>TRBJ1-6|NA|16|TRBV12-3/TRBV12-4|TRBD1
CASSLGTGSYNSPLHF
TGTGCCAGCAGTTTAGGGACAGGGAGTTATAATTCACCCCTCCACTTT
>TRBJ2-1|few|15|TRBV9|TRBD2
CASSGSGGRRNEQFF
TGTGCCAGCAGCGGAAGCGGGGGGAGACGGAATGAGCAGTTCTTC
>TRBJ2-1|few|12|TRBV24-1|TRBD2
CAPSGGYHEQFF
TGTGCCCCCAGCGGGGGGTATCATGAGCAGTTCTTC
>TRBJ2-1|many|14|TRBV6-2/TRBV6-3|NA
CASSYGGGYNEQFF
TGTGCCAGCAGTTACGGAGGGGGGTACAATGAGCAGTTCTTC
>TRBJ2-4|many|14|TRBV27|NA
CASSIPPPGNIQYF
TGTGCCAGCAGTATACCCCCTCCAGGGAACATTCAGTACTTC
>TRBJ2-3|NA|15|TRBV20-1|TRBD1
CSASFRDRGTDTQYF
TGCAGTGCTAGTTTCCGGGACAGGGGTACAGATACGCAGTATTTT
>TRBJ2-7|NA|12|TRBV11-2|NA
CASSSPSHEQYF
TGTGCCAGCAGCTCCCCATCCCACGAGCAGTACTTC